The rows below give T cell receptor beta chains drawn from one sample of a study of T cells expressing NK-cell markers. TCRdb reprocessed the 5' RACE reads, keeping one entry per CDR3 protein, no DNA. The listing records about 460,000 distinct CDR3 sequences. Sample: blood T cells: a sorted CD56 or NKG2C T cell subset, CD4+ or CD8+ T cells, or bulk PBMC T cells (not recorded which). These receptor sequences come from a woman between 45 and 60 years old in good health. CDR3s include the opening cysteine and the closing phenylalanine or tryptophan.

>TRBV27|TRBJ2-3
CASSPDPWGTQYF
>TRBV19|TRBJ2-2
CASAKRFPGELFF
>TRBV28|TRBJ2-1
CASSQSGTPKHEQFF
>TRBV10-2|TRBJ2-1
CASSDASYSNEQFF
>TRBV4-1|TRBJ2-3
CASSQGRRGVNTDTQYF
>TRBV19|TRBJ1-2
CASSEQGAFGYTF
>TRBV12-3/TRBV12-4|TRBJ2-7
CASSAWLGYRGEAPYEQYF
>TRBV4-1|TRBJ1-1
CASSQIIATGYNTEAFF
>TRBV20-1|TRBJ2-3
CSAGTRSTDTQYF
>TRBV7-9|TRBJ2-2
CASSVLLGDSGELFF
>TRBV6-5|TRBJ2-1
CASRPRTGSYNEQFF
>TRBV7-2|TRBJ2-1
CASSLRLHNEQFF
>TRBV12-3/TRBV12-4|TRBJ2-1
CASSLGASGLNNEQFF
>TRBV4-1|TRBJ2-2
CASSHELAGVGELFF
>TRBV11-2|TRBJ2-1
CATRGRPEGEQFF
>TRBV6-5|TRBJ1-4
CASSYLGTGDEKLFF
>TRBV27|TRBJ2-2
CASSEAFRGANTGELFF
>TRBV12-3/TRBV12-4|TRBJ2-5
CASGQVETQYF
>TRBV5-1|TRBJ2-3
CASSTTSGRSHGAQYF
>TRBV18|TRBJ2-4
CASSLGFGQIKNIQYF
>TRBV20-1|TRBJ2-1
CSAYGRAFSEQFF
>TRBV29-1|TRBJ2-5
CSVLKTSGRKETQYF
>TRBV6-2/TRBV6-3|TRBJ2-3
CASSPGTGSTDTQYF
>TRBV12-3/TRBV12-4|TRBJ2-4
CASSPFVRGSLAKNIQYF
>TRBV6-6|TRBJ1-1
CASSFERNTEAFF